This TCR beta chain appears in the sequencing data of a study of cytomegalovirus exposure and HLA in healthy donors. Study details: Around 180 million T cells yielded 120 million or so unique TCR beta sequences, as an earlier analysis found. Study findings and constraints: Beyond CMV serostatus, there was no information to go on about immune exposure. HLA allele associations emerged for some 16,000 TCR beta sequences in a later analysis, at 0.05 false discovery rate.

Researchers ran the PCR with 60 Vbeta and 13 Jbeta primers. Clones were read by immunoSEQ multiplex PCR, and TCRdb kept only the in-frame ones, dropping some. The profile shows around 130,000 clones, around 77% of them singletons. Nominally healthy donors provided the samples, though records likely missed some immune exposures. As regards this clone: Its antigen is unidentified.

CDR1 is SGHTA, CDR2 FQGNSA, per germline. The CDR3 runs 14 residues. The V end was cut by 3 bases, the J end by 4 bases, with 9 bases between. The chain employs TRBV7-2 and TRBJ2-2; D possibly corresponds to TRBD1 (6 bases). Source material: PBMCs. This TCR came from a middle-aged man in good health and CMV-seronegative. CDR3 in DNA: TGTGCCAGCAGCTTCAGGGGATCCACCGGGGAGCTGTTTTTT. Translated: CASSFRGSTGELFF.